This T cell receptor beta chain was identified in a study of blood T cell repertoires in COVID-19. CDR3 length: 14 amino acids. V was cut by 4 bases and J by 6 bases, with 16 bases left in between. Germline lookup yields CDR1 SGHRS and CDR2 YFSETQ. Seattle patients were enrolled while actively infected and followed longitudinally. Only in-frame clones appear in the TCRdb table, and some are missing; sequencing was by immunoSEQ multiplex PCR. The repertoire includes roughly 410,000 clones, about 90% of them detected once, and roughly 2.1% sits in the top ten. The chain joins TRBV5-1 to TRBJ1-2; tentative D call: TRBD1 (6 bases). The sample was peripheral blood. The clonotype originates from an older woman with COVID-19, enrolled during active disease. The CDR3 DNA follows: TGCGCCAGCAGCCTAGGACAGAACTGGGATGGCTACACCTTC. Protein sequence: CASSLGQNWDGYTF.